These T cell receptor beta chains were read from a single sample in a study of T-cell memory formation after mild COVID-19. One entry per CDR3 protein results from TCRdb running MiXCR on the 5' RACE reads. The table records roughly 150,000 distinct CDR3 sequences, about 14% of them present only once. The sample was PBMCs or a T cell subset sorted from them (not recorded which). The receptors stem from an adult woman who had mild COVID-19 (a few samples of this study predate the infection). Cell type and time point are not known. The CDR3 runs from the conserved cysteine through the conserved F or W. The D gene is left open where the match is weak. Some rows have no size entry. The others give once, few or many, or a class for an expanded clone.

>TRBD1|-|TRBV12-3/TRBV12-4|TRBJ2-7
CAGIGTDNSYEQYF
TGTGCCGGGATAGGGACAGACAACTCCTACGAGCAGTACTTC
>-|-|TRBV20-1|TRBJ2-3
CSARKGGPTDTQYF
TGCAGTGCTAGAAAGGGAGGTCCCACAGATACGCAGTATTTT
>TRBD1|-|TRBV3-1|TRBJ2-7
CASSLLGQGERAYEQYF
TGTGCCAGCAGCCTCCTCGGCCAGGGGGAGAGGGCCTACGAGCAGTACTTC
>TRBD1|few|TRBV20-1|TRBJ1-2
CSARDLPGGYGYTF
TGCAGTGCTAGAGATCTCCCAGGGGGCTATGGCTACACCTTC
>TRBD2|-|TRBV7-3|TRBJ2-3
CASSLTSGSGADTQYF
TGTGCCAGCAGCTTAACTAGCGGGAGTGGGGCAGATACGCAGTATTTT
>-|-|TRBV25-1|TRBJ2-7
CASSYPGLSYEQYF
TGTGCCAGCAGTTACCCAGGGCTGTCCTACGAGCAGTACTTC
>TRBD1|-|TRBV6-2/TRBV6-3|TRBJ1-5
CASSPKTGVNNQPQHF
TGTGCCAGCAGTCCCAAGACAGGGGTTAACAATCAGCCCCAGCATTTT
>-|few|TRBV6-5|TRBJ1-1
CASSQSGIMNTEAFF
TGTGCCAGCAGTCAATCAGGAATCATGAACACTGAAGCTTTCTTT
>-|few|TRBV3-1|TRBJ1-1
CASSHYIAHTEAFF
TGTGCCAGCAGCCATTACATAGCACACACTGAAGCTTTCTTT
>TRBD1|-|TRBV7-9|TRBJ2-2
CASSHSPGQGNTGELFF
TGTGCCAGCAGCCATAGTCCGGGACAGGGGAACACCGGGGAGCTGTTTTTT
>TRBD1|many|TRBV7-2|TRBJ2-2
CASSYDRVANTGELFF
TGTGCCAGCAGCTACGACAGGGTAGCGAACACCGGGGAGCTGTTTTTT
>-|many|TRBV28|TRBJ2-7
CATAIYEQYF
TGTGCCACCGCCATCTACGAGCAGTACTTC
>-|-|TRBV7-3|TRBJ2-1
CASSLTLSSYNEQFF
TGTGCCAGCAGCTTAACACTGAGCTCCTACAATGAGCAGTTCTTC
>-|-|TRBV12-3/TRBV12-4|TRBJ2-7
CASSNQSGAVQYF
TGTGCCAGCAGTAACCAGTCGGGAGCCGTACAGTACTTC
>-|many|TRBV6-6|TRBJ1-1
CASSTGGPNTEAFF
TGTGCCAGCAGTACGGGGGGCCCGAACACTGAAGCTTTCTTT
>-|few|TRBV10-3|TRBJ2-2
CASRQTGELFF
TGTGCCTCGAGACAGACCGGGGAGCTGTTTTTT
>-|few|TRBV2|TRBJ2-4
CASSDWRNIQYF
TGTGCCAGCAGTGACTGGAGAAACATTCAGTACTTC
>TRBD1|few|TRBV12-3/TRBV12-4|TRBJ1-2
CASGQGYYGYTF
TGTGCCAGCGGACAGGGATACTATGGCTACACCTTC
>-|-|TRBV5-1|TRBJ2-2
CASSLVSETGELFF
TGCGCCAGCAGCTTGGTTTCGGAAACCGGGGAGCTGTTTTTT
>-|-|TRBV7-9|TRBJ2-3
CASSLKARQGRTDTQYF
TGTGCCAGCAGCTTAAAGGCACGGCAGGGGCGGACAGATACGCAGTATTTT
>-|-|TRBV5-5|TRBJ2-7
CASRFFPPEVEQYF
TGTGCCAGCAGGTTTTTTCCCCCGGAGGTCGAGCAGTACTTC
>-|-|TRBV9|TRBJ2-2
CASTPSRGSTGELFF
TGTGCCAGCACCCCGAGTAGGGGGTCCACCGGGGAGCTGTTTTTT
>-|-|TRBV5-4|TRBJ2-1
CASSLAGNRNEQFF
TGTGCCAGCAGCCTCGCGGGGAACCGGAATGAGCAGTTCTTC
>-|-|TRBV27|TRBJ2-1
CASSLLTGIGNEQFF
TGTGCCAGCAGTTTATTGACAGGTATTGGAAATGAGCAGTTCTTC
>-|-|TRBV6-5|TRBJ1-2
CASSSAGDYGYTF
TGTGCCAGCTCCTCGGCAGGGGACTATGGCTACACCTTC
>TRBD2|few|TRBV6-1|TRBJ2-3
CASSDWSGGYTDTQYF
TGTGCCAGCAGTGACTGGAGCGGGGGGTACACAGATACGCAGTATTTT
>-|-|TRBV21-1|TRBJ2-7
CASRRRDEQYF
TGTGCCAGCAGAAGGAGAGACGAGCAGTACTTC
>-|few|TRBV5-1|TRBJ2-5
CASQKDTNQETQYF
TGCGCCAGCCAGAAGGACACCAACCAAGAGACCCAGTACTTC
>TRBD1|-|TRBV27|TRBJ2-2
CATSFIYRGQGTGELFF
TGTGCCACCTCTTTTATCTATAGGGGGCAGGGCACCGGGGAGCTGTTTTTT
>TRBD1|-|TRBV5-1|TRBJ2-7
CASSALDRAIYEQYF
TGCGCCAGCAGCGCCTTGGACAGGGCTATTTACGAGCAGTACTTC
>-|-|TRBV4-1|TRBJ2-7
CASSPDWKLPYEQYF
TGCGCCAGCAGCCCCGATTGGAAACTTCCCTACGAGCAGTACTTC
>-|few|TRBV2|TRBJ2-3
CASKGADTSTDTQYF
TGTGCCAGCAAAGGGGCAGACACTAGCACAGATACGCAGTATTTT
>TRBD1|many|TRBV30|TRBJ1-1
CACRPQEGGNTEAFF
TGTGCCTGCCGCCCCCAGGAAGGGGGCAACACTGAAGCTTTCTTT
>TRBD1|few|TRBV24-1|TRBJ2-1
CATSDLRGDRGNEQFF
TGTGCCACCAGTGATTTAAGAGGGGACAGGGGCAATGAGCAGTTCTTC
>TRBD2|few|TRBV6-6|TRBJ2-3
CASSYSGAGLVGGTDTQYF
TGTGCCAGCAGTTACTCGGGAGCGGGACTAGTCGGCGGCACAGATACGCAGTATTTT
>-|many|TRBV12-3/TRBV12-4|TRBJ2-3
CANGQAGSHTQYF
TGTGCCAATGGACAGGCGGGGTCGCATACGCAGTATTTT
>TRBD1|few|TRBV5-1|TRBJ2-1
CASGPGTGSNEQFF
TGCGCCAGCGGACCCGGGACAGGGAGTAATGAGCAGTTCTTC
>-|-|TRBV12-3/TRBV12-4|TRBJ1-6
CASSTSASSYNSPLHF
TGTGCCAGCAGTACCTCGGCGAGCTCCTATAATTCACCCCTCCACTTT
>TRBD1|-|TRBV20-1|TRBJ1-6
CSQKDGGQGSNSPLHF
TGCAGTCAAAAAGATGGGGGACAGGGTTCTAATTCACCCCTCCACTTT
>-|few|TRBV5-5|TRBJ1-1
CASSLPKLATEAFF
TGTGCCAGCAGCTTGCCAAAGTTGGCCACTGAAGCTTTCTTT
>-|few|TRBV25-1|TRBJ2-1
CARGEGRRYNEQFF
TGTGCCAGGGGAGAGGGAAGGCGTTACAATGAGCAGTTCTTC
>-|-|TRBV20-1|TRBJ2-7
CSASARDSSNSYEQYF
TGCAGTGCCAGCGCTAGGGACTCATCCAACTCCTACGAGCAGTACTTC
>TRBD1|few|TRBV24-1|TRBJ2-2
CATTPGTENTGELFF
TGTGCCACCACACCCGGGACAGAGAACACCGGGGAGCTGTTTTTT
>-|-|TRBV7-2|TRBJ1-4
CASSLGGGNEKLFF
TGTGCCAGCAGCTTAGGGGGGGGAAATGAAAAACTGTTTTTT
>-|few|TRBV18|TRBJ1-5
CASSTGTWGNQPQHF
TGTGCCAGCTCAACCGGGACGTGGGGCAATCAGCCCCAGCATTTT
>-|-|TRBV29-1|TRBJ1-2
CSVANGYGYTF
TGCAGCGTTGCAAATGGCTATGGCTACACCTTC
>-|few|TRBV6-6|TRBJ1-6
CASSETRVRSPLHF
TGTGCCAGCAGCGAAACCAGGGTCCGGTCACCCCTCCACTTT
>-|-|TRBV18|TRBJ2-7
CASSPNLGTQQYF
TGTGCCAGCTCACCGAATCTAGGAACCCAGCAGTACTTC
>TRBD1|-|TRBV29-1|TRBJ1-2
CSVTGGSYGYTF
TGCAGCGTTACAGGGGGCAGCTATGGCTACACCTTC
>-|few|TRBV29-1|TRBJ2-2
CSVRRTTELFF
TGCAGCGTACGACGGACTACAGAGCTGTTTTTT
>TRBD1|-|TRBV7-2|TRBJ1-1
CASRTLTGGLTEAFF
TGTGCCAGCAGAACCTTGACAGGGGGTCTCACTGAAGCTTTCTTT
>TRBD1|-|TRBV19|TRBJ1-2
CASRTGLFYGYTF
TGTGCCAGTAGGACAGGGCTTTTCTATGGCTACACCTTC
>TRBD1|-|TRBV12-3/TRBV12-4|TRBJ1-1
CDSSGIDRANTEAFF
TGTGACAGCAGCGGGATTGACAGGGCGAACACTGAAGCTTTCTTT
>-|few|TRBV12-3/TRBV12-4|TRBJ2-2
CASSPLGAGRTGELFF
TGTGCCAGCAGTCCTCTGGGGGCGGGGAGGACCGGGGAGCTGTTTTTT